One and the same sample provided the 21 T cell receptor beta chains below, sequenced in a study of blood T cell repertoires in COVID-19. Data came from immunoSEQ multiplex PCR; TCRdb stores just in-frame clones and leaves some out. The sample has 120,000 or so clones, around nine tenths seen once. What was sequenced was peripheral blood. The receptors shown here come from a man aged 45 to 65 with acute or convalescent COVID-19.

The V gene is TRBV7-2, the J gene TRBJ2-5; TRBD2 matches 8 bases. The V segment lost 4 bases and the J segment 4 bases; nucleotides outside the gene matches: 5. CDR1 and CDR2 from the germline V gene are SGHTA and FQGNSA. This CDR3 spans 14 amino acids. The CDR3 bases are TGTGCCAGCAGCTCACGGACTAGCCGAGAGACCCAGTACTTC. This codes for CASSSRTSRETQYF.

This chain joins TRBV6-5 and TRBJ2-7; maybe TRBD1 (6 bases). Trimming stripped 5 bases from V and 5 bases from J, with 10 bases between. Germline-derived CDR1 and CDR2 are MNHEY and SVGAGI. The CDR3 runs 12 residues. In nucleotides, the CDR3 is TGTGCCAGCAGTCGCTCAGGGGACGAGCAGTACTTC. Translation: CASSRSGDEQYF.

The rearrangement links TRBV20-1 to TRBJ2-7; D may be TRBD2 (6 bases). CDR3 length: 13 amino acids. V was pared by 3 bases and J by 6 bases, with 15 bases between. Germline V gives CDR1 DFQATT, CDR2 SNEGSKA (reference sequence). This CDR3 reads CSASGPGGTEQYF. CDR3 sequence (DNA): TGCAGTGCTAGTGGGCCGGGCGGGACCGAGCAGTACTTC.

This chain connects TRBV5-1 to TRBJ2-7; possibly TRBD1 for D (6 bases). V lost 4 bases, J lost 6 bases, and 20 bases lay in between. CDR3 length equals 15 residues. Germline assignment: CDR1 SGHRS and CDR2 YFSETQ. The CDR3 DNA sequence: TGCGCCAGCAGCCCCAGACAGGTGTCTGTCGGCGAGCAGTACTTC. Amino acid sequence: CASSPRQVSVGEQYF.

The CDR3 bases are TGTGCCTGGGGGCCCTTACGATACACAGATACGCAGTATTTT. This translates into CAWGPLRYTDTQYF. This chain connects TRBV30 to TRBJ2-3; D uncertain. The germline V and J ends were trimmed by 5 bases and 2 bases, with 14 bases remaining between them. The CDR3 is 14 residues long. Germline V gene sequence: CDR1 GTSNPN, CDR2 SVGIG (reference sequence).

The chain is built from TRBV5-1 and TRBJ2-1; 8 bases line up with TRBD2. Trimming took 2 bases from V and 10 from J; bases not matched to a gene: 5. The CDR3 is 13 amino acids. Germline CDR1 and CDR2: SGHRS and YFSETQ. CDR3 loop: CASSLDSSGEQFF. The CDR3 DNA is TGCGCCAGCAGCTTAGACTCTAGCGGGGAGCAGTTCTTC.

V is TRBV11-2 and J is TRBJ2-1; TRBD2 matches at 11 bases. The CDR3 covers 16 residues. Germline CDR1 and CDR2: SGHAT and FQNNGV. V lost 5 bases to trimming and J lost 12 bases; unmatched junction nucleotides: 15. This CDR3 reads CASSPTTGLAGGRQFF. The CDR3 DNA reads as TGTGCCAGCAGCCCTACAACGGGGCTAGCGGGGGGACGGCAGTTCTTC.

This chain connects TRBV6-6 to TRBJ2-2; D may be TRBD1 (5 bases). CDR3 size: 14 residues. With 2 bases removed from V and 3 bases from J, the gap between germline ends came to 7 bases. Germline loops: CDR1 MNHNY, CDR2 SVGAGI (reference sequence). The CDR3 spells CASSYLTDTGELFF. The CDR3 nucleotides are TGTGCCAGCAGTTACCTGACAGACACCGGGGAGCTGTTTTTT.

The chain uses TRBV19 and TRBJ2-5; 7 nucleotides line up with TRBD2. CDR1 is LNHDA and CDR2 is SQIVND in the germline V gene (reference sequence). CDR3 length: 13 residues. The V and J ends lost 3 bases and 2 bases, in that order; junction bases with no gene match: 0. The DNA for the CDR3 is TGTGCCAGTAGTATCGGGGGGCAAGAGACCCAGTACTTC. Protein product: CASSIGGQETQYF.

The CDR3 sequence: CASSSTRLGTYEQYF. CDR3 coding DNA: TGTGCCAGCAGCTCGACACGGCTGGGCACCTACGAGCAGTACTTC. This sequence joins TRBV5-6 and TRBJ2-7; unclear D gene. The germline V gene encodes CDR1 SGHDT and CDR2 YYEEEE. The CDR3 is 15 residues long. The V end was cut by 3 bases, the J end by 2 bases, with 15 bases between.

The chain joins TRBV5-6 to TRBJ1-5; 8 nucleotides match TRBD1. The CDR3 is 18 amino acids. V gave up 4 bases and J gave up 3 bases; unmatched junction bases: 15. The germline V gene has CDR1 SGHDT and CDR2 YYEEEE. The CDR3 DNA reads TGTGCCAGCAGCCTGGGGACAGGACACACGGGGTTCAATCAGCCCCAGCATTTT. Residues: CASSLGTGHTGFNQPQHF.

The chain carries TRBV5-1 and TRBJ2-1, with D possibly matching TRBD1 (5 bases). The CDR3 has 14 residues. Trimming stripped 5 bases from V and 3 bases from J, with 12 bases between. CDR1 SGHRS and CDR2 YFSETQ come from the germline V gene. CDR3 loop: CASRPETVYNEQFF. The CDR3, as DNA: TGCGCCAGCAGGCCCGAGACAGTCTACAATGAGCAGTTCTTC.

The CDR3 region has the DNA TGTGCCAGCAGTTCAAGCCGGGGAGAATTCACAGATACGCAGTATTTT. Protein: CASSSSRGEFTDTQYF. J is TRBJ2-3 and V is TRBV27; D perhaps matches TRBD2 (5 bases). Germline CDR1 MNHEY, CDR2 SMNVEV (reference sequence). Trimming cost V 4 bases and J 2 bases, with 16 bases left between them. CDR3 length equals 16 residues.

This rearrangement joins TRBV30 to TRBJ2-3; 11 bases fit TRBD2. The trim removed 4 bases at V and 9 bases at J, leaving 12 bases unmatched. Germline assignment: CDR1 GTSNPN and CDR2 SVGIG (reference sequence). CDR3 length equals 15 residues. CDR3 DNA sequence: TGTGCCTGGAAAAATCTAGCGGGAGGCCCAGGGACGCAGTATTTT. This translates into CAWKNLAGGPGTQYF. Full variable domain (remainder filled in from reference TRBV30 and TRBJ2-3): SQTIHQWPATLVQPVGSPLSLECTVEGTSNPNLYWYRQAAGRGLQLLFYSVGIGQISSEVPQNLSASRPQDRQFILSSKKLLLSDSGFYLCAWKNLAGGPGTQYFGPGTRLTVL.

The chain uses TRBV24-1 and TRBJ2-3, with 8 bases lining up with TRBD1. The V segment lost 4 bases and the J segment 3 bases; nucleotides outside the gene matches: 8. The CDR3 is made up of 16 amino acids. Germline V gene sequence: CDR1 KGHDR, CDR2 SFDVKD. CDR3 bases: TGTGCCACCAGTGACACGACAGGGGCCCTTACAGATACGCAGTATTTT. It is translated as CATSDTTGALTDTQYF.

This clone was detected once. The chain couples TRBV6-1 to TRBJ2-1; 14 bases fit TRBD2. Germline-derived CDR1 and CDR2 are MNHNS and SASEGT. The V and J ends lost 3 bases and 14 bases, in that order; junction bases with no gene match: 9. This CDR3 has 15 amino acids. The CDR3 nucleotides are TGTGCCAGCAGTGAGCCCGGGACTAGCGGGAGAGTTAAGTTCTTC. It encodes CASSEPGTSGRVKFF.

The V call is TRBV24-1, the J call TRBJ2-1; maybe TRBD2 (6 bases). The CDR3 is made up of 15 amino acids. Per germline, CDR1 KGHDR and CDR2 SFDVKD. The V end was cut by 3 bases, the J end by 7 bases, with 15 bases between. DNA of the CDR3: TGTGCCACCAGTGATACGGGACTGGGGCGGAATGAGCAGTTCTTC. This sequence encodes CATSDTGLGRNEQFF.

The gene calls are TRBV7-8 and TRBJ2-1, with 7 nucleotides matching TRBD2. The germline V gene encodes CDR1 SGHVS and CDR2 FQNEAQ. The V and J ends lost 6 bases and 9 bases, in that order; junction bases with no gene match: 17. The CDR3 sequence is 16 residues long. Here the CDR3 DNA reads TGTGCCAGCAGAGCGAAGCGGGACGTTCTTGAGGGTGAGCAGTTCTTC. Translating gives CASRAKRDVLEGEQFF. Full variable domain (outside the CDR3, taken from reference TRBV7-8 and TRBJ2-1): GAGVSQSPRYKVAKRGQDVALRCDPISGHVSLFWYQQALGQGPEFLTYFQNEAQLDKSGLPSDRFFAERPEGSVSTLKIQRTQQEDSAVYLCASRAKRDVLEGEQFFGPGTRLTVL.

V gene TRBV5-4 combines with J gene TRBJ2-2; 10 nucleotides line up with TRBD2. CDR1 is SGHNT, CDR2 YYREEE, per germline (reference sequence). The CDR3 is 16 residues long. Trimming took 4 bases from V and 3 from J; bases not matched to a gene: 6. The CDR3 nucleotides read TGTGCCAGCAGCCCCACTCTAGCGGGAGACACCGGGGAGCTGTTTTTT. It is translated as CASSPTLAGDTGELFF.

The rearrangement joins TRBV12-2 to TRBJ2-2; TRBD2, the table's D call, lacks a check against the DNA. TRBV12-2 is labeled a pseudogene. CDR3 length: 11 residues. The DNA for the CDR3 is TGTGCAAGTCGGCGTACCGGGGAGCTGTTTTTT. It codes for CASRRTGELFF.

The gene calls are TRBV4-3 and TRBJ1-2, with a tentative D call TRBD1 (6 bases). Germline V gene data show CDR1 as LGHNA and CDR2 as YSLEER. This CDR3 is built from 15 residues. V was cut by 0 bases and J by 4 bases, with 12 bases left in between. The CDR3 region has the DNA TGCGCCAGCAGCCAAGAACAGGGATCAAGCTATGGCTACACCTTC. This translates into CASSQEQGSSYGYTF.